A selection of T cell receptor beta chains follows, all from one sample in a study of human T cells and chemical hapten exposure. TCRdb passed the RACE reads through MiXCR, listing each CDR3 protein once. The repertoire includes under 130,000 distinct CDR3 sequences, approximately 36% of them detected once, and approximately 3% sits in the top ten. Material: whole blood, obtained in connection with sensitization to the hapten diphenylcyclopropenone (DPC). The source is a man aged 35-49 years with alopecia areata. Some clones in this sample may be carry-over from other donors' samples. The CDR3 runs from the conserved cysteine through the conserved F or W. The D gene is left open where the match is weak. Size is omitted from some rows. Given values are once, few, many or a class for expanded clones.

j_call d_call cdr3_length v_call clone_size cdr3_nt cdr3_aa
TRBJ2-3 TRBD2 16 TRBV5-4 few TGTGCCAGCAGCTTGGGCGGGAGGACTAGCACAGATACGCAGTATTTT CASSLGGRTSTDTQYF
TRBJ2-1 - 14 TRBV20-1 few TGCAGTGCGGACAGGACTAGCTCCTACAATGAGCAGTTCTTC CSADRTSSYNEQFF
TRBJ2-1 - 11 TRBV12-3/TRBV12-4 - TGTGCCAGCAGTCCGGGGTCTGAGCAGTTCTTC CASSPGSEQFF
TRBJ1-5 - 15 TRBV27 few TGTGCCAGCAGTTTTCAGAGGTCCGGCAATCAGCCCCAGCATTTT CASSFQRSGNQPQHF
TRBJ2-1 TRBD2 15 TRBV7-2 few TGTGCCAGCACCGAAACTAGCGGGCCTTACAATGAGCAGTTCTTC CASTETSGPYNEQFF
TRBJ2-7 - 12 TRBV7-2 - TGTGCCAGCCTCCTGGGGGCGGGGGAGCAGTACTTC CASLLGAGEQYF
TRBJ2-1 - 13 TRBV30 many TGTGCCTGGAGTGTCGGAGTCTACAATGAGCAGTTCTTC CAWSVGVYNEQFF
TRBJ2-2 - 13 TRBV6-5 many TGTGCCAGCAGTTACCAGTACACCGGGGAGCTGTTTTTT CASSYQYTGELFF
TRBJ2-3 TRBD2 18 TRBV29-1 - TGCAGCGTGACGGGACTAGCGGGAGTATCCCCCCTCACAGATACGCAGTATTTT CSVTGLAGVSPLTDTQYF
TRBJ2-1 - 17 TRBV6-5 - TGTGCCAGCAGACTCACAACAGGGATCATAGGTACGAATGAGCAGTTCTTC CASRLTTGIIGTNEQFF
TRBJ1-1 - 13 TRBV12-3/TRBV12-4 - TGTGCCAGCAGCCACGCCCCAGGCACTGAAGCTTTCTTT CASSHAPGTEAFF
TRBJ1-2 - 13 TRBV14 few TGTGCCAGCAGCCTTCATCTAGGGGATGGCTACACCTTC CASSLHLGDGYTF
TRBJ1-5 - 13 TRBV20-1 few TGCAGTGCTAGGGGTCTGGTAAATCAGCCCCAGCATTTT CSARGLVNQPQHF
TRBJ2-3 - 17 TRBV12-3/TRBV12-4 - TGTGCCAGCGGACTATTCCCGACAGGGATCGGCACAGATACGCAGTATTTT CASGLFPTGIGTDTQYF
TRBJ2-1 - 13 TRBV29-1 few TGCAGCGTTTACGGAGGGTCCTACAATGAGCAGTTCTTC CSVYGGSYNEQFF
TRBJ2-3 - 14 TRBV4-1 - TGCGCCAGCAGCCAAGTGAGGTACGGGGATACGCAGTATTTT CASSQVRYGDTQYF
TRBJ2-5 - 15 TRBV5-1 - TGCGCCAGCAGCTTGGGTTTGCGGAAAGAAGAGACCCAGTACTTC CASSLGLRKEETQYF
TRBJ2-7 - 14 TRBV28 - TGTGCCAGCAGTCCCCGTCAGGGACCCTACGAGCAGTACTTC CASSPRQGPYEQYF
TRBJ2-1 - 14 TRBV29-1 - TGCAGCGTTGGTGGCGGCAGCTCCTACAATGAGCAGTTCTTC CSVGGGSSYNEQFF